Following are 19 T cell receptor beta chains from one sample sequenced in a study of cytomegalovirus exposure and HLA in healthy donors. It was with 60 Vbeta and 13 Jbeta primers that the PCR ran. Assay: immunoSEQ multiplex PCR; the TCRdb copy retains only in-frame clones and omits some. This sample contains around 100,000 clones. The specimen sequenced was PBMCs. The source is a woman aged 30 to 39 in good health and CMV-seronegative.

CDR3 residues: CASSLTDRANNEQFF. The CDR3 DNA reads TGCGCCAGCAGCTTGACGGACAGGGCGAACAATGAGCAGTTCTTC. V usage is TRBV5-1 and J usage is TRBJ2-1; TRBD1 aligns across 8 bases. The trim removed 1 base at V and 5 bases at J, leaving 5 bases unmatched. The CDR3 totals 15 residues. The germline V gene encodes CDR1 SGHRS and CDR2 YFSETQ.

The chain carries TRBV15 and TRBJ2-5; the D is unclear. Trimming removed 0 bases from V and 4 bases from J, with 6 bases in between. Germline V CDR1 and CDR2: LNHNV, YYDKDF (reference sequence). The CDR3 runs to 13 residues. The CDR3 DNA reads as TGTGCCACCAGCAGAGATTTTCGAGAGACCCAGTACTTC. Protein product: CATSRDFRETQYF.

J is TRBJ2-2 and V is TRBV4-2; 13 bases match TRBD2. Trimming at V came to 4 bases and at J to 6 bases, leaving 8 bases not matched to a gene. The germline gives CDR1 LGHNA, CDR2 YNFKEQ. This CDR3 spans 17 amino acids. CDR3 sequence reads: CASSRQTSGRGSGELFF. In DNA, the CDR3 is TGTGCCAGCAGCCGACAAACTAGCGGGAGGGGGTCCGGGGAGCTGTTTTTT.

This chain connects TRBV7-8 to TRBJ1-5; D gene ambiguous. Trimming cost V 3 bases and J 9 bases, with 12 bases left between them. This CDR3 comprises 13 residues. Germline assignment: CDR1 SGHVS and CDR2 FQNEAQ. CDR3 DNA sequence: TGTGCCAGCAGCTTGACGGGTAATGGGCCCCAGCATTTT. It codes for CASSLTGNGPQHF.

Written as DNA, the CDR3 is TGTGCCAGCAACCCCGGGACAGGGCGATACGAGCAGTACTTC. Its translation is CASNPGTGRYEQYF. The chain is built from TRBV6-5 and TRBJ2-7; 9 bases agree with TRBD1. J lost 4 bases, V lost 7 bases, and 8 bases had no gene match. The germline V gene encodes CDR1 MNHEY and CDR2 SVGAGI. The CDR3 covers 14 residues.

V usage is TRBV2 and J usage is TRBJ2-3, with a tentative D call TRBD2 (5 bases). Germline CDR1 is SNHLY and CDR2 is FYNNEI. V gave up 7 bases and J gave up 6 bases, with 8 bases separating them. The CDR3 consists of 11 residues. CDR3 DNA: TGTGCCAGCACTCGGAGGGATACGCAGTATTTT. Encoded protein: CASTRRDTQYF.

V gene TRBV5-1 combines with J gene TRBJ2-1, with TRBD2 matching over 9 bases. CDR3 size: 15 residues. Germline values: CDR1 SGHRS, CDR2 YFSETQ. Germline trimming cut 0 bases from V and 5 bases from J; bases unmatched to any gene: 3. CDR3 loop: CASSLDGGRDNEQFF. CDR3 sequence (DNA): TGCGCCAGCAGCTTGGATGGCGGGAGGGACAATGAGCAGTTCTTC.

The chain carries TRBV2 and TRBJ1-1; D not resolved. The CDR3 has 12 amino acids. The V end was cut by 4 bases, the J end by 2 bases, with 5 bases between. Germline CDR1 SNHLY, CDR2 FYNNEI. CDR3 DNA sequence: TGTGCCAGCAGTGGAGTTAACACTGAAGCTTTCTTT. Its protein product is CASSGVNTEAFF.

The gene calls are TRBV27 and TRBJ1-1; 7 nucleotides line up with TRBD1. Germline V gene data show CDR1 as MNHEY and CDR2 as SMNVEV (reference sequence). V lost 10 bases to trimming and J lost 9 bases; unmatched junction nucleotides: 11. CDR3 length: 12 residues. The CDR3 sequence: CATGVRRGQAFF. CDR3 nucleotide sequence: TGTGCCACCGGGGTACGGAGGGGGCAAGCTTTCTTT.

The chain uses TRBV4-1 and TRBJ1-4; 9 bases agree with TRBD1. V trimming: 0 bases; J trimming: 8 bases; junction bases outside the gene matches: 4. Germline CDR1 and CDR2: MGHRA and YSYEKL. CDR3 length: 15 amino acids. The CDR3 nucleotides read TGCGCCAGCAGCCAAGAGGGACAGGGCAACGAAAAACTGTTTTTT. This codes for CASSQEGQGNEKLFF.

This chain connects TRBV6-5 to TRBJ2-2, with 9 bases matching TRBD2. CDR3 length: 16 amino acids. From germline, CDR1 is MNHEY and CDR2 SVGAGI. The V gene end was trimmed by 0 bases and the J gene end by 4 bases; junction bases not matched to a gene: 3. The CDR3 loop is CASSYSRGGTTGELFF. The CDR3, as DNA: TGTGCCAGCAGTTACTCGCGGGGGGGCACCACCGGGGAGCTGTTTTTT.

The rearrangement joins TRBV7-9 to TRBJ2-5; D is possibly TRBD1 (6 bases). Germline CDR1 and CDR2: SEHNR and FQNEAQ (reference sequence). The germline V and J ends were trimmed by 5 bases and 5 bases, with 12 bases remaining between them. The CDR3 covers 13 residues. The DNA for the CDR3 is TGTGCCAGCAGCCCCCTGGACAGTGAGACCCAGTACTTC. Protein product: CASSPLDSETQYF.

The chain uses TRBV6-5 and TRBJ1-5, with 10 bases aligning to TRBD1. The CDR3 has 15 amino acids. Germline trimming cut 5 bases from V and 4 bases from J; bases unmatched to any gene: 5. Germline CDR1 reads MNHEY; CDR2 reads SVGAGI. The CDR3 loop is CASSPRDRGNQPQHF. The DNA for the CDR3 is TGTGCCAGCAGTCCCCGGGACAGGGGAAATCAGCCCCAGCATTTT.

This chain links TRBV5-1 with TRBJ2-1; 11 bases are a match to TRBD2. This CDR3 has 17 amino acids. Germline lookup yields CDR1 SGHRS and CDR2 YFSETQ. V dropped 0 bases and J dropped 1; count of bases not matched to a gene: 3. The CDR3 DNA reads TGCGCCAGCAGCTTGGCGACTAGCGGGGCGTCCTACAATGAGCAGTTCTTC. Protein sequence: CASSLATSGASYNEQFF.

V and J are TRBV7-3 and TRBJ2-3; 9 nucleotides line up with TRBD1. This CDR3 region has 14 residues. Trimming removed 3 bases from V and 3 bases from J; junction bases left unmatched: 1. CDR1 and CDR2 (germline): SGHTA, FQGTGA. The CDR3 is CASSFDRGTDTQYF. The CDR3 bases are TGTGCCAGCAGCTTTGACAGGGGGACAGATACGCAGTATTTT.

This chain joins TRBV7-2 and TRBJ1-1; 9 bases map to TRBD1. V dropped 4 bases and J dropped 4; count of bases not matched to a gene: 10. Germline V gives CDR1 SGHTA, CDR2 FQGNSA. This CDR3 has 16 residues. CDR3 region: CASSYQGQGVITEAFF. CDR3 nucleotide sequence: TGTGCCAGCAGCTACCAGGGACAGGGTGTAATCACTGAAGCTTTCTTT.

This chain joins TRBV28 and TRBJ2-3; D possibly corresponds to TRBD2 (5 bases). There are 16 residues in the CDR3. V dropped 5 bases and J dropped 0 bases, with 15 bases sitting between them. Germline assignment: CDR1 MDHEN and CDR2 SYDVKM. CDR3 in DNA: TGTGCCAGCAGTCCCCAATTGTCGGGGAGCACAGATACGCAGTATTTT. It translates to CASSPQLSGSTDTQYF.

V and J are TRBV28 and TRBJ2-1, with TRBD2 identical over 14 bases. This CDR3 region has 15 residues. The germline CDR1 and CDR2 sequences are MDHEN and SYDVKM. The trim removed 5 bases at V and 8 bases at J, leaving 5 bases unmatched. The CDR3 loop is CASSLGLAGAHEQFF. The CDR3 bases are TGTGCCAGCAGTCTGGGACTAGCGGGAGCCCATGAGCAGTTCTTC.

The genes are TRBV7-3 and TRBJ2-2, with D perhaps TRBD1 (6 bases). V was clipped by 1 base and J by 0 bases, with 9 bases between them. Germline V gene sequence: CDR1 SGHTA, CDR2 FQGTGA. The CDR3 covers 16 residues. The CDR3 sequence is CASSLNSGANTGELFF. CDR3 nucleotide sequence: TGTGCCAGCAGCTTAAATTCAGGGGCGAACACCGGGGAGCTGTTTTTT.